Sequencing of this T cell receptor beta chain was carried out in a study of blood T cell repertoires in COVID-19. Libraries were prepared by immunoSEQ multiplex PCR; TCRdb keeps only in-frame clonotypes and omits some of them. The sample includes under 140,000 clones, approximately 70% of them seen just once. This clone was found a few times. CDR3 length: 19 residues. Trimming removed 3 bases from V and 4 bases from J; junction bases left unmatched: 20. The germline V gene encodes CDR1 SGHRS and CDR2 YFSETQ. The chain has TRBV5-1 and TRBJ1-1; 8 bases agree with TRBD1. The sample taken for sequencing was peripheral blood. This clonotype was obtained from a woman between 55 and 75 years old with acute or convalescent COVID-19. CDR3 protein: CASSSTTTGGRRVRTEAFF. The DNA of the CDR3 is TGCGCCAGCAGCTCGACGACTACAGGGGGGCGTCGGGTTCGCACTGAAGCTTTCTTT.